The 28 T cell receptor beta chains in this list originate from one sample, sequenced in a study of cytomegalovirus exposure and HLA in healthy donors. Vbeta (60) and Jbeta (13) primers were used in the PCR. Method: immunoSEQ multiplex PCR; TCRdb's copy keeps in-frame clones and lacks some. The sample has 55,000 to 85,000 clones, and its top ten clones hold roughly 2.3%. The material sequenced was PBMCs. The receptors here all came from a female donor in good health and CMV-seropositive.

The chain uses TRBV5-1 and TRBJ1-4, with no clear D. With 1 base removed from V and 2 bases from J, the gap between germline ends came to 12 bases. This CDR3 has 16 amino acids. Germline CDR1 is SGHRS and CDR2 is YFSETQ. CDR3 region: CASSLFGGVTNEKLFF. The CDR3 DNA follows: TGCGCCAGCAGCTTGTTCGGTGGAGTGACTAATGAAAAACTGTTTTTT.

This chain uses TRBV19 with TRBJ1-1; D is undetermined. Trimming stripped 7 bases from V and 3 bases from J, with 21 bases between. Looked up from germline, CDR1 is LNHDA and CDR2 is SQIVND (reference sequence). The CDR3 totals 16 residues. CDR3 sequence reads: CASTARWAVGDTEAFF. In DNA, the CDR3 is TGTGCCAGTACCGCTAGGTGGGCGGTGGGAGACACTGAAGCTTTCTTT.

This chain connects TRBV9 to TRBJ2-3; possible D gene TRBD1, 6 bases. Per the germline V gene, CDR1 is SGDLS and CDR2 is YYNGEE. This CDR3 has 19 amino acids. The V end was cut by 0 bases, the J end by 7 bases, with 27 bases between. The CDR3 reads CASSVAQALEAGDGNTQYF. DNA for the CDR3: TGTGCCAGCAGCGTAGCTCAGGCCTTAGAGGCAGGGGATGGGAATACGCAGTATTTT.

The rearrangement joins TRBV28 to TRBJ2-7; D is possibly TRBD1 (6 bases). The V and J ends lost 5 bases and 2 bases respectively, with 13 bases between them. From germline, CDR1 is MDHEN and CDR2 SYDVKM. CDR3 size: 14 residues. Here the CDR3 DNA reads TGTGCCAGCAGTCAAATTACAGGGACCTACGAGCAGTACTTC. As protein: CASSQITGTYEQYF.

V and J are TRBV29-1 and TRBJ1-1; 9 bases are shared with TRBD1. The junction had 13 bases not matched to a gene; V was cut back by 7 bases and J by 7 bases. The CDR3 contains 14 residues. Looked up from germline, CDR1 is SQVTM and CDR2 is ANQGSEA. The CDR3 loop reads CSAQPRDRVSEAFF. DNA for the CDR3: TGCAGCGCCCAACCCCGGGACAGGGTTAGTGAAGCTTTCTTT.

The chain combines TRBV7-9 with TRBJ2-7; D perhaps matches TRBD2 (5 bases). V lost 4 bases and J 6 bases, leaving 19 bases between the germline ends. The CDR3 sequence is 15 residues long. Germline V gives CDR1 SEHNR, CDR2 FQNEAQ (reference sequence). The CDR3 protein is CASSSHLASPAEQYF. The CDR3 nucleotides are TGTGCCAGCAGCTCCCACCTAGCATCGCCTGCCGAGCAGTACTTC.

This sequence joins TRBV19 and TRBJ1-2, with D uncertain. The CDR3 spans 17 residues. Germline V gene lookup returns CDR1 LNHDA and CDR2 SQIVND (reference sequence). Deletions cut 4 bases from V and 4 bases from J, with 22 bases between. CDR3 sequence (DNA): TGTGCCAGTAGTACAACGTATGAGAGGGAAGCCGTCTATGGCTACACCTTC. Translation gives CASSTTYEREAVYGYTF.

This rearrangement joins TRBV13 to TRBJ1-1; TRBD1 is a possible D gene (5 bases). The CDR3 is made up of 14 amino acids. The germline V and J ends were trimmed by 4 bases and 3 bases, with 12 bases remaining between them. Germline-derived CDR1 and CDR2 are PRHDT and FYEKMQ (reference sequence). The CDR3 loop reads CASSYRLRDTEAFF. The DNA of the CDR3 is TGTGCCAGCAGCTACAGGCTTCGGGACACTGAAGCTTTCTTT.

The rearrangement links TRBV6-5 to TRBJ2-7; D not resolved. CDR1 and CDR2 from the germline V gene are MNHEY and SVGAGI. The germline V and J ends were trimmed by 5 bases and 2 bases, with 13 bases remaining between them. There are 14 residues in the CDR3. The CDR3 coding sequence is TGTGCCAGCAGTCCGGTTAATCCACCCTACGAGCAGTACTTC. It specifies CASSPVNPPYEQYF.

CDR3 nucleotides: TGTGCCAGCAGCCAAGAGCGGCTCTCTGGAAACACCATATATTTT. Its protein product is CASSQERLSGNTIYF. The genes are TRBV14 and TRBJ1-3; D gene ambiguous. The CDR3 extends over 15 amino acids. CDR1 and CDR2 from the germline V gene are SGHDN and FVKESK. The V end was cut by 0 bases, the J end by 0 bases, with 6 bases between.

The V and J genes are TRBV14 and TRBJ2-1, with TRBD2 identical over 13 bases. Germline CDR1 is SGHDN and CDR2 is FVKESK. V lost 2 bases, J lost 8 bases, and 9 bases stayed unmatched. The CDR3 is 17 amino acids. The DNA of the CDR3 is TGTGCCAGCAGCCAAATCGGACTAGCGGGGGTTGGGGATGAGCAGTTCTTC. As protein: CASSQIGLAGVGDEQFF.

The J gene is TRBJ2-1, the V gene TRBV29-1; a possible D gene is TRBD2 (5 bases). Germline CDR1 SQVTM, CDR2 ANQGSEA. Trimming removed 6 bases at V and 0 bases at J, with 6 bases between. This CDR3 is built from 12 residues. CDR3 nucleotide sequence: TGCAGCGTAGGGAGCTCCTACAATGAGCAGTTCTTC. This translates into CSVGSSYNEQFF.

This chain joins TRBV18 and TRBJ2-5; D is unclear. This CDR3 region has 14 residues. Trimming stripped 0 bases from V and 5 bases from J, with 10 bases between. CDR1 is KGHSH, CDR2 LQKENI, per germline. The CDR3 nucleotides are TGTGCCAGCTCACCACCGGCAAGTACCGAGACCCAGTACTTC. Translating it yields CASSPPASTETQYF. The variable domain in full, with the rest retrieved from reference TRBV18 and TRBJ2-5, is NAGVMQNPRHLVRRRGQEARLRCSPMKGHSHVYWYRQLPEEGLKFMVYLQKENIIDESGMPKERFSAEFPKEGPSILRIQQVVRGDSAAYFCASSPPASTETQYFGPGTRLLVL.

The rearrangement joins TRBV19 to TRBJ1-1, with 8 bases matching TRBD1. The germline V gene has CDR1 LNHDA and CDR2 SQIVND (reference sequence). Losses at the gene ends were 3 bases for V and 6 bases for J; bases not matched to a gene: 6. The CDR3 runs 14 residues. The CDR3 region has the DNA TGTGCCAGTAGTATCGGACAGGGTGGATCTGAAGCTTTCTTT. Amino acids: CASSIGQGGSEAFF.

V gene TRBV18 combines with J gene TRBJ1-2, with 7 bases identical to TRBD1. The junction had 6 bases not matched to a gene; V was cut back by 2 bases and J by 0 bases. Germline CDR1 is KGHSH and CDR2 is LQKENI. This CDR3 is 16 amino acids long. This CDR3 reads CASSPDTGVSNYGYTF. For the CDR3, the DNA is TGTGCCAGCTCACCAGACACAGGGGTGTCTAACTATGGCTACACCTTC.

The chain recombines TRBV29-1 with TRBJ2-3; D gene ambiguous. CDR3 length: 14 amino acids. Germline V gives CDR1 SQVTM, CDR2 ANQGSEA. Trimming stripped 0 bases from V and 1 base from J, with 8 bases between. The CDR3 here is CSVEDKLRTDTQYF. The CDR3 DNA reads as TGCAGCGTTGAAGATAAACTACGCACAGATACGCAGTATTTT.

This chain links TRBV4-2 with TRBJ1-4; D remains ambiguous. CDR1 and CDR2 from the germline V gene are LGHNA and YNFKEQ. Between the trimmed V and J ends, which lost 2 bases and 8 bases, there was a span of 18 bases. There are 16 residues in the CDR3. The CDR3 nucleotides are TGTGCCAGCAGCCAACCTGGACGGGAGGCGGAAGAAAAACTGTTTTTT. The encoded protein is CASSQPGREAEEKLFF.

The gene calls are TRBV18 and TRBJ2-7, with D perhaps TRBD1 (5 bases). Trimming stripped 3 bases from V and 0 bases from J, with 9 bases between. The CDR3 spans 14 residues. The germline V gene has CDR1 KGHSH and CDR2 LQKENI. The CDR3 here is CASSPQQDSYEQYF. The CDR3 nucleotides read TGTGCCAGCTCACCTCAACAGGACTCCTACGAGCAGTACTTC.

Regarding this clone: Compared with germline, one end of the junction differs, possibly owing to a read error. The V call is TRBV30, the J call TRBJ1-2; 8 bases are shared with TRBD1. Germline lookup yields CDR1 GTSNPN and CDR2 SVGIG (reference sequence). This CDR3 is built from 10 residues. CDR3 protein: CASQVGQALF. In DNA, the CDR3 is TGTGCCTCCCAAGTGGGACAGGCTCTCTTC.

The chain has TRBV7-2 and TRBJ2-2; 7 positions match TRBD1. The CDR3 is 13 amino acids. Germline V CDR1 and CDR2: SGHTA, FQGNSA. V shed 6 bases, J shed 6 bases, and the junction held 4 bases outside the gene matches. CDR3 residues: CASRITGAGELFF. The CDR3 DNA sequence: TGTGCCAGCAGGATAACAGGGGCCGGGGAGCTGTTTTTT.

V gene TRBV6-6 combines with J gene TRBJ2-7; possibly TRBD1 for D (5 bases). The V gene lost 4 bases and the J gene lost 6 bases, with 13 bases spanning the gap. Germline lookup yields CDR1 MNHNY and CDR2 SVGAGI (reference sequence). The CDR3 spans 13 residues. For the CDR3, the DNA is TGTGCCAGCAGTTTTACTCAGGGTAGCGAGCAGTACTTC. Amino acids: CASSFTQGSEQYF.

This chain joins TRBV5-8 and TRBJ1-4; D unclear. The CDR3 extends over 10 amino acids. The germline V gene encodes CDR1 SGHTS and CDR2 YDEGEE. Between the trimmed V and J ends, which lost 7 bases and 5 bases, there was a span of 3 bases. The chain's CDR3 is CASLNEKLFF. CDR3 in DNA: TGTGCCAGCTTAAATGAAAAACTGTTTTTT.

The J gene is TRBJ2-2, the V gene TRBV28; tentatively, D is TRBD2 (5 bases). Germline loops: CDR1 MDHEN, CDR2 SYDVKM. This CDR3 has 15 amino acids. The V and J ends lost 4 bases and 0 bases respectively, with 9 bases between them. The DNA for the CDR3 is TGTGCCAGCAGTTCGTCCGGGGCGAACACCGGGGAGCTGTTTTTT. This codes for CASSSSGANTGELFF.

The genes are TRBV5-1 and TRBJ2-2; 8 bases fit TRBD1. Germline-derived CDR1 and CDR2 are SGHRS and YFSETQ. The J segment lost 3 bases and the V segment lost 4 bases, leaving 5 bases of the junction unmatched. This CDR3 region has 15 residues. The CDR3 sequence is CASSPGQGHTGELFF. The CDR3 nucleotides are TGCGCCAGCAGCCCTGGACAGGGCCACACCGGGGAGCTGTTTTTT.

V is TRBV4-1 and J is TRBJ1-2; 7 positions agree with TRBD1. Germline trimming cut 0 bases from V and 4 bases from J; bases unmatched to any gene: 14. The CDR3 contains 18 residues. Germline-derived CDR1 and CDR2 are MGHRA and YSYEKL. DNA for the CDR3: TGCGCCAGCAGCCAAGATGACAGGGCCGGAAAAAGTCTCTATGGCTACACCTTC. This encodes CASSQDDRAGKSLYGYTF.

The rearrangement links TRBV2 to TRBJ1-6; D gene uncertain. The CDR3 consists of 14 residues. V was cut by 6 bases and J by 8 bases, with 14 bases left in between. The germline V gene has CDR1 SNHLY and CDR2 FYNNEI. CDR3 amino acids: CASSPGRAHSPLHF. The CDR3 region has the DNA TGTGCCAGCAGCCCCGGGAGGGCCCATTCACCCCTCCACTTT.

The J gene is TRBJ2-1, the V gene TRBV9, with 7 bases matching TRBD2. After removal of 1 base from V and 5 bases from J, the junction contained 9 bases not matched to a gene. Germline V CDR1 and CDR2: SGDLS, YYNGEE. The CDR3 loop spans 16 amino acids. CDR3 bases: TGTGCCAGCAGCGTATCTGGAAGCGGGGCCCACAATGAGCAGTTCTTC. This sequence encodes CASSVSGSGAHNEQFF.

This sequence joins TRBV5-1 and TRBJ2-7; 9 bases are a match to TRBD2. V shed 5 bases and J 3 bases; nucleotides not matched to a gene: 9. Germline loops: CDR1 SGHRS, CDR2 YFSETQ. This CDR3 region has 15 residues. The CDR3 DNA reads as TGCGCCAGCAGTGGCGGACTAGCGTTAAGCTACGAGCAGTACTTC. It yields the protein CASSGGLALSYEQYF.